These T cell receptor beta chains were read from a single sample in a study of CD8+ T cells in alopecia areata. Clones were read by immunoSEQ multiplex PCR, and TCRdb kept only the in-frame ones, dropping some. The repertoire includes fewer than 250,000 clones, about 40% of them detected once, and around 2.8% sits in the top ten. This specimen was CD4+ T cells sorted from blood, taken at approximately week 36, from a patient treated with tofacitinib. These receptors all come from a human donor with alopecia areata. The conserved cysteine and the conserved F or W are not part of the CDR3 here. Fields, in order: J gene, V gene, CDR3 protein.

TRBJ1-1 | TRBV7-9 | ASSLAEAMEAF
TRBJ2-7 | TRBV29-1 | SVEGGPSYEQY
TRBJ2-5 | TRBV19 | ASNPGTTEETQY
TRBJ2-1 | TRBV29-1 | SATLGGGQQF
TRBJ2-7 | TRBV6-1 | ASSDSGGGGVFDEQY
TRBJ2-4 | TRBV20-1 | SARVGNIQY
TRBJ2-3 | TRBV5-1 | ASSLDPSGRTDTQY
TRBJ1-5 | TRBV7-2 | ASSQELEQPQH
TRBJ2-3 | TRBV5-4 | ASSQGFSTDTQY
TRBJ1-1 | TRBV5-1 | ASSVAGGTEAF
TRBJ2-3 | TRBV11-2 | ASSRGLTQY
TRBJ2-1 | TRBV6-5 | ASSLNRGSYNEQF
TRBJ2-1 | TRBV7-2 | ASSLVRGTPTYNEQF
TRBJ2-3 | TRBV6-1 | ASSKGQGAVAGVDTQY
TRBJ1-1 | TRBV30 | AWTPMGQGIAEAF
TRBJ2-7 | TRBV27 | ASSSETRVEQY
TRBJ2-3 | TRBV5-1 | ASSYDSGTQPSTDTQY
TRBJ2-3 | TRBV4-2 | ASSQVIGADTQY